This is a list of T cell receptor beta chains from one sample in a study of blood T cell repertoires in COVID-19. Measured with immunoSEQ multiplex PCR; TCRdb has only the in-frame clones, and not every one. The table records some 96,000 clones, roughly nine tenths of them present only once. Sequenced input: peripheral blood. These receptors came from a man younger than 40 in a cohort sampled during active COVID-19. The CDR3 runs from the conserved cysteine through the conserved F or W. A D gene is named only where the DNA matches it firmly. The size field is filled for only some rows; it gives once, few, many or a size class.

NA	TRBD1	TRBV7-2	TRBJ1-5	CASSLDRGWTQHF	TGTGCCAGCAGCCTGGACAGGGGATGGACCCAGCATTTT
NA	TRBD1	TRBV27	TRBJ2-6	CASSGRTGGYSGANVLTF	TGTGCCAGCAGTGGGCGGACAGGGGGGTACTCTGGGGCCAACGTCCTGACTTTC
NA	NA	TRBV19	TRBJ1-4	CASRAPQANEKLFF	TGTGCCAGTAGGGCCCCGCAGGCTAATGAAAAACTGTTTTTT
NA	TRBD1	TRBV4-3	TRBJ2-1	CASSPETGNEQFF	TGCGCTAGCAGCCCCGAGACAGGGAATGAGCAGTTCTTC
NA	NA	TRBV3-1/TRBV3-2	TRBJ1-6	CASSRATVLSPLHF	TGTGCCAGCAGTAGGGCGACAGTTTTATCACCCCTCCACTTT
once	NA	TRBV6-1	TRBJ1-6	CASSGRQASVPYNSPLHF	TGTGCCAGCAGTGGGAGGCAGGCCTCGGTACCTTATAATTCACCCCTCCACTTT
once	TRBD1	TRBV5-6	TRBJ2-7	CASSVTGRAYEQYF	TGTGCCAGCAGCGTGACAGGGAGAGCCTACGAGCAGTACTTC
NA	NA	TRBV5-1	TRBJ1-3	CASSLGRAVSGNTIYF	TGCGCCAGCAGCTTGGGGCGGGCAGTCTCTGGAAACACCATATATTTT
NA	TRBD2	TRBV6-6	TRBJ2-7	CASREREAGDYEQYF	TGTGCCAGCAGAGAGCGGGAGGCGGGAGACTACGAGCAGTACTTC
NA	TRBD1	TRBV9	TRBJ2-6	CASSVVEGAPGANVLTF	TGTGCCAGCAGCGTCGTAGAGGGGGCGCCTGGGGCCAACGTCCTGACTTTC
NA	NA	TRBV19	TRBJ2-2	CASSIGQDTGELFF	TGTGCCAGTAGTATTGGCCAGGACACCGGGGAGCTGTTTTTT
NA	TRBD1	TRBV12-5	TRBJ1-1	CASGLPHDTGVYTEAFF	TGTGCTAGTGGTTTGCCACACGACACAGGGGTGTACACTGAAGCTTTCTTT
NA	TRBD1	TRBV9	TRBJ1-2	CASSVPRDSLASTTYGYTF	TGTGCCAGCAGCGTGCCTCGGGACAGCCTAGCGAGTACTACCTATGGCTACACCTTC
once	TRBD2	TRBV20-1	TRBJ2-7	CSASNIAGEQYF	TGCAGTGCAAGTAACATAGCGGGCGAGCAGTACTTC
few	NA	TRBV30	TRBJ1-6	CAWKEGASPLHF	TGTGCCTGGAAGGAGGGCGCTTCACCCCTCCACTTT
many	NA	TRBV15	TRBJ1-2	CATSRGSGDYGYTF	TGTGCCACCAGCAGAGGTTCAGGGGACTATGGCTACACCTTC
NA	NA	TRBV11-2	TRBJ2-3	CASSLVGGVSPTDTQYF	TGTGCCAGCAGCTTAGTTGGCGGGGTGAGTCCCACAGATACGCAGTATTTT
NA	NA	TRBV7-9	TRBJ2-5	CASSRRTEQETQYF	TGTGCCAGCAGCCGTCGGACAGAACAAGAGACCCAGTACTTC
few	TRBD2	TRBV19	TRBJ2-7	CASSITPSGVEQYF	TGTGCCAGTAGTATTACCCCTAGCGGGGTCGAGCAGTACTTC
NA	NA	TRBV11-2	TRBJ1-3	CASSPAGNTIYF	TGTGCCAGCAGCCCCGCTGGAAACACCATATATTTT
NA	NA	TRBV3-1/TRBV3-2	TRBJ1-2	CASSQDRTGGGYTF	TGTGCCAGCAGCCAAGATCGGACCGGGGGTGGCTACACCTTC
NA	NA	TRBV5-1	TRBJ1-2	CASSVSTGNYGYTF	TGCGCCAGCAGCGTTTCAACAGGGAACTATGGCTACACCTTC
NA	NA	TRBV11-3	TRBJ2-2	CASSQFAGGITGELFF	TGTGCCAGCAGCCAGTTCGCTGGGGGGATCACCGGGGAGCTGTTTTTT
few	TRBD1	TRBV7-9	TRBJ1-4	CASSLGTGGAGEKLFF	TGTGCCAGCAGCTTAGGGACAGGGGGCGCGGGTGAAAAACTGTTTTTT
NA	NA	TRBV6-5	TRBJ1-2	CASGAGNYGYTF	TGTGCCAGCGGGGCCGGTAACTATGGCTACACCTTC
NA	NA	TRBV2	TRBJ2-1	CASNLLRSEGFF	TGTGCCAGCAACCTCCTCCGTTCGGAGGGGTTCTTC
NA	NA	TRBV4-1	TRBJ1-1	CASSRVRDTEAFF	TGCGCCAGCAGCCGAGTCCGGGACACTGAAGCTTTCTTT
NA	NA	TRBV5-8	TRBJ1-5	CASSRGHINQPQHF	TGTGCCAGCAGCCGGGGACACATTAATCAGCCCCAGCATTTT
NA	TRBD2	TRBV5-4	TRBJ2-3	CASSSENWKRGGTDTQYF	TGTGCCAGCAGCTCGGAGAATTGGAAGCGGGGGGGCACAGATACGCAGTATTTT
once	TRBD1	TRBV29-1	TRBJ2-3	CSDTGASSTDTQYF	TGCAGCGACACAGGGGCTTCCAGCACAGATACGCAGTATTTT
NA	TRBD2	TRBV15	TRBJ2-3	CATSGVGTSGSTDTQYF	TGTGCCACCAGCGGGGTCGGTACTAGCGGGAGCACAGATACGCAGTATTTT
NA	TRBD1	TRBV28	TRBJ2-3	CASSFKDRGARVTDTQYF	TGTGCCAGCAGTTTTAAGGACAGGGGGGCGCGGGTTACAGATACGCAGTATTTT
NA	NA	TRBV6-5	TRBJ2-3	CASSRRLGGTDTQYF	TGTGCCAGCAGTCGCCGGTTAGGGGGCACAGATACGCAGTATTTT
NA	NA	TRBV28	TRBJ2-1	CASIASGNNEQFF	TGTGCCAGCATCGCCAGCGGAAACAATGAGCAGTTCTTC
once	NA	TRBV6-5	TRBJ1-1	CASSYAGQSEVVAFF	TGTGCCAGCAGTTACGCAGGGCAGTCCGAAGTAGTAGCTTTCTTT